The 19 T cell receptor beta chains in this list originate from one sample, sequenced in a study of T cell clonality in common variable immunodeficiency. No cognate antigen is known for these TCRs. TCRdb's table, derived via immunoSEQ multiplex PCR, lists solely in-frame clones and lacks some. There are around 9,600 clones in the sample, none observed a single time. Overall study findings and caveats: Reportedly, TCR beta sequences from common variable immunodeficiency showed fewer deletions and N-nucleotide insertions.

The material sequenced was peripheral blood mononuclear cells. The receptors stem from a human donor with common variable immunodeficiency.

This clone has ten or more counts. The CDR3 is cut off 3 residues early in the read; its end comes from the germline J gene. The chain links TRBV7-2 to TRBJ2-5; 9 positions agree with TRBD2. CDR1 is SGHTA, CDR2 FQGNSA, per germline. The V and J ends lost 3 bases and 1 base, in that order; junction bases with no gene match: 3. This CDR3 has 15 residues. The CDR3 DNA, read in part, is TGTGCCAGCAGCTTGAGCGGGGGGTTCCAAGAGACC. It specifies CASSLSGGFQET. The whole CDR3 protein reads CASSLSGGFQETQYF.

As concerns this clone: Read coverage stops 3 residues before the CDR3 terminus; the germline J gene supplies the remainder. This rearrangement joins TRBV2 to TRBJ2-1, with D unresolved. V was cut by 2 bases and J by 4 bases, with 3 bases left in between. The CDR3 sequence is 12 residues long. Germline V gives CDR1 SNHLY, CDR2 FYNNEI. The sequenced part of the CDR3 DNA is TGTGCCAGCAGTGAATCTTACAATGAG. It encodes CASSESYNE. The full-length CDR3 reads as CASSESYNEQFF.

This clone was detected ten times or more. The read falls 3 residues short of the CDR3 end, and the missing part is taken from the germline J gene. V usage is TRBV19 and J usage is TRBJ1-5, with TRBD1 matching 10 bases. V shed 6 bases and J 1 base; nucleotides not matched to a gene: 9. Germline-derived CDR1 and CDR2 are LNHDA and SQIVND (reference sequence). This CDR3 comprises 17 residues. Incomplete CDR3 DNA: TGTGCCAGTAGAAAAAACGACAGGGGGCTGAGCAATCAGCCC. Translating it yields CASRKNDRGLSNQP. The whole CDR3 protein reads CASRKNDRGLSNQPQHF.

This clone came up many times. The CDR3 extends 3 residues past the end of the read, so its final part is completed from the germline J gene. The V call is TRBV27, the J call TRBJ2-2, with 9 bases matching TRBD1. The CDR3 spans 20 residues. CDR1 and CDR2 from the germline V gene are MNHEY and SMNVEV (reference sequence). V shed 0 bases and J 3 bases; nucleotides not matched to a gene: 14. The CDR3 bases that were read are TGTGCCAGCAGTTTATCTGCCAATAAAGGACAGGGGATCTACACCGGGGAG. Protein sequence: CASSLSANKGQGIYTGE. From start to end, the CDR3 is CASSLSANKGQGIYTGELFF.

In this sample, this clone is medium-sized. The CDR3 end falls 3 residues outside the read, so it is completed with the germline J gene. The rearrangement links TRBV2 to TRBJ2-1; TRBD2 agrees at 8 bases. The germline V gene encodes CDR1 SNHLY and CDR2 FYNNEI. J gave up 5 bases and V 1 base, and 7 bases lay outside the gene matches. The CDR3 length is 16 residues. CDR3: CASSEGYGGVDNEQFF. The sequenced CDR3 bases are TGTGCCAGCAGTGAAGGATACGGGGGGGTGGACAATGAG.

This clone was picked up many times. The CDR3 extends 3 residues past the end of the read, so its final part is completed from the germline J gene. The rearrangement uses TRBV24-1 and TRBJ2-1; TRBD1 matches 9 bases. The trim removed 5 bases at V and 7 bases at J, leaving 8 bases unmatched. The CDR3 sequence is 15 residues long. The germline gives CDR1 KGHDR, CDR2 SFDVKD. The sequenced part of the CDR3 DNA is TGTGCCACCAGTGCCTCCGGGACAGGGCCAAATGAG. Translated: CATSASGTGPNE. The entire CDR3 protein is CATSASGTGPNEQFF.

Many counts were recorded for this clone. Sequencing ends 3 residues short of the CDR3 end; the germline J gene provides the rest. The genes are TRBV2 and TRBJ2-1; D gene ambiguous. Trimming cost V 2 bases and J 6 bases, with 11 bases left between them. Looked up from germline, CDR1 is SNHLY and CDR2 is FYNNEI. CDR3 size: 14 residues. The CDR3 sequence: CASSESQEINEQFF. CDR3 DNA, as far as it was read: TGTGCCAGCAGTGAAAGTCAGGAGATCAATGAG.

This clone has a count of ten or more. The DNA ends 3 residues before the CDR3 does, and the rest of the CDR3 is filled in from the germline J gene. V usage is TRBV9 and J usage is TRBJ2-3, with 7 bases identical to TRBD1. The V gene end was trimmed by 4 bases and the J gene end by 5 bases; junction bases not matched to a gene: 16. From germline, CDR1 is SGDLS and CDR2 YYNGEE. The CDR3 loop spans 17 amino acids. CDR3 DNA, as far as it was read: TGTGCCAGCAGCCTTAGGGACAGTTACCTTGGGATAGATACG. Translated: CASSLRDSYLGIDT. The CDR3 in its entirety is CASSLRDSYLGIDTQYF.

Ten or more counts support this clone. The read falls 3 residues short of the CDR3 end, and the missing part is taken from the germline J gene. J is TRBJ1-4 and V is TRBV20-1, with a tentative D call TRBD1 (5 bases). This CDR3 contains 15 residues. Germline CDR1 and CDR2: DFQATT and SNEGSKA (reference sequence). Trimming took 1 base from V and 8 from J, leaving 17 bases between them. CDR3 amino acids: CSARGLRGSGEKLFF. CDR3 DNA, as far as it was read: TGCAGTGCTAGAGGTTTACGGGGGTCGGGGGAAAAA.

This clone was detected ten times or more. The read ends 3 residues shy of where the CDR3 ends; the end is completed using the germline J gene. The J gene is TRBJ2-1, the V gene TRBV5-1; D is uncertain. The CDR3 loop spans 17 amino acids. Germline values: CDR1 SGHRS, CDR2 YFSETQ. Trimming shortened V by 1 base and J by 0 bases, and 14 bases separated the two germline ends. The sequenced CDR3 bases are TGCGCCAGCAGCTTGATCAGAAACACTAACTCCTACAATGAG. This codes for CASSLIRNTNSYNE. The CDR3 in its entirety is CASSLIRNTNSYNEQFF.

This clone occurred many times. The CDR3 extends 3 residues past the end of the read, so its final part is completed from the germline J gene. V is TRBV9 and J is TRBJ2-5; 13 nucleotides align to TRBD2. The J segment lost 5 bases and the V segment lost 3 bases, leaving 7 bases of the junction unmatched. Germline assignment: CDR1 SGDLS and CDR2 YYNGEE. The CDR3 totals 16 residues. The part of the CDR3 DNA that was read is TGTGCCAGCAGCGCACCGGGACTAGCGGGGCTGGAGACC. Protein product: CASSAPGLAGLET. The complete CDR3 protein is CASSAPGLAGLETQYF.

This clone was detected ten times or more. The DNA ends 3 residues before the CDR3 does, and the rest of the CDR3 is filled in from the germline J gene. This chain uses TRBV11-2 with TRBJ2-4; unclear D gene. Between the trimmed V and J ends, which lost 2 bases and 8 bases, there was a span of 10 bases. CDR3 length: 13 amino acids. Germline CDR1 reads SGHAT; CDR2 reads FQNNGV. The CDR3 DNA, read in part, is TGTGCCAGCAGCTTAAGTCAGTTGGACATT. It is translated as CASSLSQLDI. The full-length CDR3 reads as CASSLSQLDIQYF.

By sample share, this clone is medium-sized. The read finishes 3 residues shy of the CDR3 end, and the germline J gene is used to complete it. The gene calls are TRBV9 and TRBJ1-1, with 7 bases that match TRBD1. CDR1 is SGDLS and CDR2 is YYNGEE in the germline V gene. Trimming at V came to 0 bases and at J to 5 bases, leaving 7 bases not matched to a gene. The CDR3 extends over 15 amino acids. The sequenced part of the CDR3 DNA is TGTGCCAGCAGCGTAGGGTGGGCAGGGGGGACTGAA. It specifies CASSVGWAGGTE. The CDR3 as a whole reads CASSVGWAGGTEAFF.

This clone was seen ten or more times. The read halts 3 residues ahead of the CDR3 end, with the missing end drawn from the germline J gene. The chain combines TRBV5-1 with TRBJ2-7; 8 bases fit TRBD1. The germline V gene has CDR1 SGHRS and CDR2 YFSETQ. Germline trimming cut 0 bases from V and 4 bases from J; bases unmatched to any gene: 18. The CDR3 covers 19 residues. The CDR3 loop is CASSLGYGLLDRESYEQYF. CDR3 DNA (partial): TGCGCCAGCAGCTTGGGGTATGGACTTTTGGACAGGGAATCGTACGAG.

Ten or more counts support this clone. The sequence runs out 3 residues before the end of the CDR3; the remainder is reconstructed from the germline J gene. V gene TRBV12-3 or TRBV12-4 combines with J gene TRBJ2-7; a weak D match, TRBD1 (6 bases). V shed 2 bases and J shed 3 bases, with 14 bases lying between them. CDR3 length: 15 residues. CDR3 residues: CASSLMGAPGYEQYF. Partial CDR3 DNA: TGTGCCAGCAGTTTAATGGGGGCCCCTGGCTACGAG.

This clone has ten or more counts. Read sequence stops 3 residues before the CDR3 end, and the germline J gene provides the missing end. V and J are TRBV3-1 (or the pseudogene TRBV3-2) and TRBJ1-1; no reliable D call. The CDR3 runs 14 residues. CDR1 and CDR2 (germline): LGHDT, YNNKEL (reference sequence). Trimming took 7 bases from V and 1 from J, leaving 13 bases between them. The CDR3 is CASNFRQTNTEAFF. Partial CDR3 DNA: TGTGCCAGCAACTTTCGTCAAACGAACACTGAA.

This clone was seen at least ten times. The DNA ends 3 residues before the CDR3 does, and the rest of the CDR3 is filled in from the germline J gene. V usage is TRBV14 and J usage is TRBJ2-5, with D possibly being TRBD2 (6 bases). Germline V gives CDR1 SGHDN, CDR2 FVKESK. V lost 3 bases to trimming and J lost 3 bases, with 11 bases between them. This CDR3 has 14 amino acids. Incomplete CDR3 DNA: TGTGCCAGCAGCCAGCATCGGGGGAAAGAGACC. It encodes CASSQHRGKET. The whole CDR3 reads CASSQHRGKETQYF.

This clone rates as medium-sized. The missing CDR3 end, 3 residues past where the read stops, is filled in from the germline J gene. The chain is built from TRBV7-2 and TRBJ1-2; 7 nucleotides agree with TRBD1. Germline loops: CDR1 SGHTA, CDR2 FQGNSA. The CDR3 is 14 residues long. The CDR3 protein is CASSLVEGAGGYTF. Incomplete CDR3 DNA: TGTGCCAGCAGCTTAGTTGAGGGGGCGGGCGGC.

Turning to this clone: The read ends 3 residues before the CDR3 terminus; that terminus is restored from the germline J gene. The V gene is TRBV20-1, the J gene TRBJ2-7, with 8 bases lining up with TRBD2. This CDR3 spans 17 amino acids. From germline, CDR1 is DFQATT and CDR2 SNEGSKA (reference sequence). J lost 5 bases, V lost 5 bases, and 20 bases had no gene match. CDR3 region: CSAVGWEVGPREDEQYF. The DNA read from the CDR3 is TGCAGTGCTGTAGGATGGGAGGTAGGACCGCGGGAGGACGAG.